This T cell receptor (beta chain) was captured by sequencing in a study of cytomegalovirus exposure and HLA in healthy donors. Vbeta (60) and Jbeta (13) primers were used in the PCR. In the source study's methods: A follow-up analysis tallied tens of millions of unique TCR beta chains, roughly 11 million shared. The protocol was immunoSEQ multiplex PCR, while the TCRdb copy is restricted to in-frame clones and leaves out a portion. V, J and clone size reflect that table, while D and trimming were determined from the DNA. Of just over 150,000 clones in the sample, under 90% are singletons; the top ten hold around 1.9%. Specimen: PBMCs. This TCR was recovered from a young man in good health and CMV-seronegative.

CDR3 loop: CASSGDRGHYGYTF. Here the CDR3 DNA reads TGTGCCAGCAGCGGGGACAGGGGTCACTATGGCTACACCTTC. This chain connects TRBV5-4 to TRBJ1-2; 10 nucleotides align to TRBD1. The J segment lost 3 bases and the V segment lost 4 bases, leaving 3 bases of the junction unmatched. The CDR3 loop spans 14 amino acids. The germline gives CDR1 SGHNT, CDR2 YYREEE (reference sequence). Using reference TRBV5-4 and TRBJ1-2 for the parts outside the CDR3, the full variable domain is ETGVTQSPTHLIKTRGQQVTLRCSSQSGHNTVSWYQQALGQGPQFIFQYYREEENGRGNFPPRFSGLQFPNYSSELNVNALELDDSALYLCASSGDRGHYGYTFGSGTRLTVV.